This entry describes one T cell receptor (beta chain). V lost 4 bases to trimming and J lost 6 bases; unmatched junction nucleotides: 7. The CDR3 has 14 residues. Germline assignment: CDR1 SGHRS and CDR2 YFSETQ. Some clones are missing from TCRdb's copy, which holds only in-frame ones; the method was immunoSEQ multiplex PCR. The profile shows about 170,000 clones, approximately 84% of them singletons. This sample was included in a study of blood T cell repertoires in COVID-19. The sequence was obtained from a man aged 50 to 60 who had recovered from COVID-19. Sequencing was carried out using PBMCs or T cells enriched from blood (not recorded which). This chain uses TRBV5-1 with TRBJ1-2; 9 bases match TRBD1. This CDR3 is CASSGIGTGHGYTF. The CDR3 nucleotides are TGCGCCAGCAGCGGGATCGGGACAGGGCATGGCTACACCTTC.